The rows below give T cell receptor beta chains drawn from one sample of a study of blood T cells in healthy people across ages. TCRdb reprocessed the 5' RACE reads via MiXCR and lists one record per CDR3 protein. The sample contains about 780,000 distinct CDR3 sequences, around 25% of which appear only once. The data were also submitted as part of a second study, on T cells of mothers and their children.

Sequencing was performed on blood. These receptors came from a boy aged 5 to 17 in good health. CDR3s include the opening cysteine and the closing phenylalanine or tryptophan. The D gene is left open where the match is weak. Size tells how often a clone was seen (once, few, many) or the class of an expanded clone, and some rows leave it out.

cdr3_aa cdr3_nt j_call v_call clone_size d_call
CASSRTGSTNEKLFF TGTGCCAGCAGTAGGACAGGGTCAACTAATGAAAAACTGTTTTTT TRBJ1-4 TRBV2 NA TRBD1
CASSPLTSGGATETQYF TGTGCCAGCAGTCCCCTGACTAGCGGGGGGGCCACAGAGACCCAGTACTTC TRBJ2-5 TRBV12-3/TRBV12-4 few TRBD2
CASSLGRLGSYNEQFF TGTGCCAGCAGCTTAGGTAGACTAGGCTCCTACAATGAGCAGTTCTTC TRBJ2-1 TRBV11-2 NA NA
CASSYESWLGQPQHF TGTGCCAGCAGTTACGAGTCCTGGCTTGGTCAGCCCCAGCATTTT TRBJ1-5 TRBV6-6 NA NA
CASSDERAEQFF TGCGCCAGCAGCGATGAGAGGGCTGAGCAGTTCTTC TRBJ2-1 TRBV10-2 NA NA
CSASRTRKETQYF TGCAGTGCTAGTCGGACTAGAAAAGAGACCCAGTACTTC TRBJ2-5 TRBV20-1 once TRBD2
CASSGEATGENSNQPQHF TGCGCCAGCAGTGGGGAAGCGACAGGAGAAAATAGCAATCAGCCCCAGCATTTT TRBJ1-5 TRBV10-1 few NA
CASTIPRTSSYEQYF TGTGCCAGCACCATACCAAGGACTAGCTCCTACGAGCAGTACTTC TRBJ2-7 TRBV6-5 NA TRBD2
CAVPDRLNEKLFF TGTGCCGTTCCGGACAGGCTTAATGAAAAACTGTTTTTT TRBJ1-4 TRBV6-6 NA TRBD1
CATSRETGTGGSYEQYF TGTGCCACCAGCAGAGAAACCGGGACAGGGGGCAGCTACGAGCAGTACTTC TRBJ2-7 TRBV15 NA TRBD1
CASSPGLHTSEQFF TGTGCCAGCAGTCCGGGACTGCACACATCCGAGCAGTTCTTC TRBJ2-1 TRBV28 NA NA
CSAGGGAGGARAYGYTF TGCAGTGCTGGAGGTGGGGCTGGGGGGGCGCGAGCTTATGGCTACACCTTC TRBJ1-2 TRBV20-1 few NA
CSARSDFYEQYF TGCAGTGCCCGCTCGGATTTCTACGAGCAGTACTTC TRBJ2-7 TRBV20-1 few NA
CASSPWTGVGEQYF TGTGCCAGCAGCCCCTGGACGGGGGTGGGGGAGCAGTACTTC TRBJ2-7 TRBV7-9 few NA
CASTGGTDSLGANVLTF TGCGCCAGCACAGGCGGGACGGATTCTCTCGGAGCCAACGTCCTGACTTTC TRBJ2-6 TRBV5-1 NA NA
CASSHLGALGEQETQYF TGTGCCAGCAGCCACCTCGGGGCACTAGGAGAACAAGAGACCCAGTACTTC TRBJ2-5 TRBV3-1 few NA
CASSPGQRLASYEQYF TGTGCCAGCAGTCCCGGACAGCGACTCGCCTCCTACGAGCAGTACTTC TRBJ2-7 TRBV12-3/TRBV12-4 NA NA
CASSRGLAGYQETQYF TGTGCCAGCAGTAGGGGACTAGCGGGGTACCAAGAGACCCAGTACTTC TRBJ2-5 TRBV6-5 NA TRBD2
CACSLAGRFNTGELFF TGCGCCTGCAGCTTGGCCGGACGATTTAACACCGGGGAGCTGTTTTTT TRBJ2-2 TRBV5-1 few NA
CASSEISPRTGELFF TGTGCCAGCAGTGAAATTAGCCCCAGAACCGGGGAGCTGTTTTTT TRBJ2-2 TRBV2 NA NA
CASSTDGVGGETQYF TGTGCCAGCAGCACCGATGGGGTCGGCGGGGAGACCCAGTACTTC TRBJ2-5 TRBV6-2/TRBV6-3 NA NA
CSGQGWVGGLDTEAFF TGCAGCGGACAGGGATGGGTTGGGGGTTTGGACACTGAAGCTTTCTTT TRBJ1-1 TRBV29-1 few TRBD1
CASSLAGGDRIF TGTGCCAGCAGCTTAGCGGGTGGAGACAGAATCTTC TRBJ2-7 TRBV7-9 NA NA
CASSAYRGQSSYNEQFF TGTGCCAGCAGCGCTTACAGGGGGCAGAGCTCCTACAATGAGCAGTTCTTC TRBJ2-1 TRBV9 NA TRBD1
CASSLDDGHSTDTQYF TGCGCCAGCAGCTTGGACGACGGACATAGCACAGATACGCAGTATTTT TRBJ2-3 TRBV5-1 few NA
CSVEVASGVTDTQYF TGCAGCGTTGAGGTGGCTAGCGGGGTAACAGATACGCAGTATTTT TRBJ2-3 TRBV29-1 NA TRBD2
CASSPGAGGPFF TGTGCCAGCTCACCAGGGGCAGGGGGTCCGTTCTTC TRBJ2-1 TRBV18 few TRBD1
CSARVLGRQSGNTIYF TGCAGTGCTAGAGTCCTGGGTCGGCAGTCTGGAAACACCATATATTTT TRBJ1-3 TRBV20-1 NA NA
CASSFYPGPRSYEQYF TGTGCCAGCAGCTTTTACCCGGGGCCTCGCTCCTACGAGCAGTACTTC TRBJ2-7 TRBV7-6 NA NA
CASSVETTYQETQYF TGTGCCAGCAGCGTAGAGACTACCTACCAAGAGACCCAGTACTTC TRBJ2-5 TRBV9 few NA
CASAPDVRRGYGYTF TGTGCCAGCGCTCCCGATGTGAGACGGGGCTATGGCTACACCTTC TRBJ1-2 TRBV5-5 few NA
CAWRVLGIDEQFF TGTGCCTGGAGGGTTCTAGGGATTGATGAGCAGTTCTTC TRBJ2-1 TRBV30 NA NA
CASTRGSGNEQYF TGTGCCAGCACTAGGGGGTCAGGAAACGAGCAGTACTTC TRBJ2-7 TRBV6-5 NA NA
CASSILSDTYEQYF TGTGCCAGTAGTATTCTATCGGATACCTACGAGCAGTACTTC TRBJ2-7 TRBV19 NA NA
CASSPANTQYF TGTGCCAGCAGCCCGGCGAATACGCAGTATTTT TRBJ2-3 TRBV7-9 few NA
CATSRASGLAEPLYQETQYF TGTGCCACCAGCAGAGCTTCAGGGCTAGCGGAGCCCCTGTACCAAGAGACCCAGTACTTC TRBJ2-5 TRBV15 NA TRBD2
CASSRLLAGGPGANVLTF TGTGCCAGCAGCCGCTTACTAGCGGGGGGGCCTGGGGCCAACGTCCTGACTTTC TRBJ2-6 TRBV4-2 NA TRBD2
CASSDRDTLANEQFF TGTGCCAGCAGCGACCGGGACACCTTAGCAAATGAGCAGTTCTTC TRBJ2-1 TRBV9 few NA
CANSSAGEVNTEAFF TGTGCCAACAGCTCGGCGGGTGAGGTGAACACTGAAGCTTTCTTT TRBJ1-1 TRBV7-2 once NA
CASSSTQAEGGYTF TGCGCCAGCAGCTCCACACAGGCGGAGGGAGGCTACACCTTC TRBJ1-2 TRBV5-1 few NA
CASSPSGGSETQYF TGTGCCAGCAGCCCGAGCGGGGGGTCTGAGACCCAGTACTTC TRBJ2-5 TRBV12-3/TRBV12-4 few TRBD2
CSVVNTDTQYF TGCAGCGTCGTTAACACAGATACGCAGTATTTT TRBJ2-3 TRBV29-1 many NA
CASSWDTVAKNIQYF TGTGCCAGCAGCTGGGACACCGTAGCCAAAAACATTCAGTACTTC TRBJ2-4 TRBV7-9 NA NA
CASSLLPYASSGANVLTF TGTGCCAGCAGCTTACTCCCCTACGCTAGCTCTGGGGCCAACGTCCTGACTTTC TRBJ2-6 TRBV11-2 few NA
CASTSGGQHYGYTF TGCGCCAGCACGTCGGGGGGCCAACACTATGGCTACACCTTC TRBJ1-2 TRBV5-1 NA NA
CAISELSNYGYTF TGTGCCATCAGTGAATTATCTAACTATGGCTACACCTTC TRBJ1-2 TRBV10-3 NA NA
CASRLFQASGDGTQYF TGTGCCAGCAGACTCTTCCAGGCTAGCGGGGATGGGACCCAGTACTTC TRBJ2-5 TRBV6-6 NA TRBD2
CASSPLAGSNEQYF TGTGCCAGCAGTCCCCTAGCGGGGTCAAACGAGCAGTACTTC TRBJ2-7 TRBV6-6 NA TRBD2
CASSVGQGDGNIQYF TGTGCCAGCTCAGTCGGACAGGGGGATGGAAACATTCAGTACTTC TRBJ2-4 TRBV18 NA TRBD1
CATSERSPTKQYF TGTGCCACCAGTGAACGGAGCCCTACGAAGCAGTACTTC TRBJ2-7 TRBV24-1 few NA
CASSVGGLAGSTDTQYF TGTGCCAGCAGCGTAGGGGGACTAGCGGGGAGTACAGATACGCAGTATTTT TRBJ2-3 TRBV9 NA TRBD2
CASSLTASRGGTDTQYF TGTGCCAGCAGCCTAACCGCCTCGAGGGGGGGCACAGATACGCAGTATTTT TRBJ2-3 TRBV5-5 few NA
CASSLEVGAPSYEQYF TGTGCCAGCAGCTTGGAAGTGGGGGCCCCTTCCTACGAGCAGTACTTC TRBJ2-7 TRBV5-6 few NA
CASRVRDRLAKNVQYF TGTGCCAGCAGAGTACGGGACAGACTAGCCAAAAACGTTCAGTACTTC TRBJ2-4 TRBV6-7 NA NA
CASSHGTSGGTPYEQYF TGTGCCAGCAGCCACGGGACTAGCGGGGGGACTCCCTACGAGCAGTACTTC TRBJ2-7 TRBV7-6 NA TRBD2